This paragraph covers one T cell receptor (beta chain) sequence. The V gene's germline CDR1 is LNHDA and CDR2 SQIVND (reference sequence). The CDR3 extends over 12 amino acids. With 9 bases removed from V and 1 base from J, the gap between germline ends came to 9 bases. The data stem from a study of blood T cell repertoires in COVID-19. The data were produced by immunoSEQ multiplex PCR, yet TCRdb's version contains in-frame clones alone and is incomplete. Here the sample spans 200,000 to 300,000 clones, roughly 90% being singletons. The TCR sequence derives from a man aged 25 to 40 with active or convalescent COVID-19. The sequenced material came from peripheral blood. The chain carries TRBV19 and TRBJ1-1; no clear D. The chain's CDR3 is CASATENTEAFF. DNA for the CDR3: TGTGCCAGCGCAACAGAGAACACTGAAGCTTTCTTT. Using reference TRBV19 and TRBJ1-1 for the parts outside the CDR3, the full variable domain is DGGITQSPKYLFRKEGQNVTLSCEQNLNHDAMYWYRQDPGQGLRLIYYSQIVNDFQKGDIAEGYSVSREKKESFPLTVTSAQKNPTAFYLCASATENTEAFFGQGTRLTVV.